This TCR beta chain was profiled in a study of blood T cell repertoires in COVID-19. Germline V gene sequence: CDR1 SNHLY, CDR2 FYNNEI. Trimming took 4 bases from V and 2 from J, leaving 27 bases between them. The CDR3 covers 20 residues. Produced via immunoSEQ multiplex PCR; TCRdb's table is partial and in-frame only. The repertoire consists of approximately 110,000 clones, with around nine tenths occurring once and the leading ten covering roughly 8.4%. This receptor was obtained from a woman in her sixties or seventies who had recovered from COVID-19. The chain uses TRBV2 and TRBJ2-4; perhaps TRBD2 as D (5 bases). The sequencing input was peripheral blood. The CDR3: CASSGVLTGVGPLSKNIQYF. The CDR3 DNA sequence: TGTGCCAGCAGTGGGGTCCTGACCGGGGTCGGCCCCCTTTCCAAAAACATTCAGTACTTC.